This T cell receptor (beta chain) stems from a study of blood T cells in healthy people across ages. Next came a second PCR, run for about 7 to 12 cycles, which used a sample-barcoded 5' primer along with a J-beta primer mix. TCRdb re-analysed the 5' RACE reads in MiXCR, keeping a single row per CDR3 protein. The sample lists just under 550,000 distinct CDR3 sequences, approximately 25% occurring once. These records were also assigned to another study, of T cells of mothers and their children.

The clonotype originates from a boy aged 10-17 years in good health. The sequenced sample was blood.

CDR3 in DNA: TGTGCCAGCAGCTTCGCCGGGACGGCCTACAATGAGCAGTTCTTC. It encodes CASSFAGTAYNEQFF. The V and J genes are TRBV7-3 and TRBJ2-1; D is possibly TRBD1 or TRBD2 (5 bases each). V dropped 3 bases and J dropped 2 bases, with 11 bases sitting between them. The CDR3 length is 15 residues. In germline, CDR1 is SGHTA, CDR2 FQGTGA.